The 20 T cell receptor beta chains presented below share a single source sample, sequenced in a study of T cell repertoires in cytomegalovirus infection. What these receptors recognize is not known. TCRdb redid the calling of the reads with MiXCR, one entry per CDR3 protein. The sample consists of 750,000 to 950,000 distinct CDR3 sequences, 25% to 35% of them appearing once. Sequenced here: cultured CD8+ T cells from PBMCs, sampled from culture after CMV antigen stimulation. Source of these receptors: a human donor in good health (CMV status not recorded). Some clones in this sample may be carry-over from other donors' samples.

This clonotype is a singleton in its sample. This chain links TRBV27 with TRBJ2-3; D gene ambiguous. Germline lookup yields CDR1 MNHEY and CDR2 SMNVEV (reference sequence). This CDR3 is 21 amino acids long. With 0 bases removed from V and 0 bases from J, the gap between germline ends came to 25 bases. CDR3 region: CASSLSWRGSLLKSSTDTQYF. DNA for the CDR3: TGTGCCAGCAGTTTATCGTGGCGTGGATCCTTGTTGAAATCTAGCACAGATACGCAGTATTTT.

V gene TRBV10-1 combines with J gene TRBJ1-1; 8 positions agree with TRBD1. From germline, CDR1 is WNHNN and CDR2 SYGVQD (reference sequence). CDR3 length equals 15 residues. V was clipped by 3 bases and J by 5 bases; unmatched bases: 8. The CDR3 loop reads CASSDSRGPRTEAFF. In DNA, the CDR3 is TGCGCCAGCAGTGATTCCAGGGGGCCGCGGACTGAAGCTTTCTTT.

For the CDR3, the DNA is TGTGCCATTCTTCGAGGGACTGAAGCTTTCTTT. Its translation: CAILRGTEAFF. The chain recombines TRBV19 with TRBJ1-1; D gene unclear. The CDR3 covers 11 residues. The germline V and J ends were trimmed by 10 bases and 5 bases, with 11 bases remaining between them. Looked up from germline, CDR1 is LNHDA and CDR2 is SQIVND (reference sequence).

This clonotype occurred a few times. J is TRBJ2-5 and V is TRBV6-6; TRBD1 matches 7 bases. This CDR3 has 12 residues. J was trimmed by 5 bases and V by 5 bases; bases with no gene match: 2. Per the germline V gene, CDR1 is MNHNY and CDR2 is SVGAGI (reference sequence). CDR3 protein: CASSVTGETQYF. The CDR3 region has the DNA TGTGCCAGCAGTGTGACAGGGGAGACCCAGTACTTC.

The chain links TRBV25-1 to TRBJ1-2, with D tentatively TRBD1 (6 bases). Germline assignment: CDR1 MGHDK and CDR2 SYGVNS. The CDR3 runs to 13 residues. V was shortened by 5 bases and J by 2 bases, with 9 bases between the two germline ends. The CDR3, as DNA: TGTGCCAGCAGTATGGACAGCAACTATGGCTACACCTTC. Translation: CASSMDSNYGYTF.

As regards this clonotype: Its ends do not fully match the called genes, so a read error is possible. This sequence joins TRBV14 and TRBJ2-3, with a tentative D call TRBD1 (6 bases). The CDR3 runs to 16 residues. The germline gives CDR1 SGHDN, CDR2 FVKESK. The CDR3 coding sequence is TGTGCCAGCAGCCAAGACGTGGGGGCCAGTCCATCCAGGTCCTTTTTT. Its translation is CASSQDVGASPSRSFF.

Here the CDR3 reads CASSPGRAVVYGYTF. The CDR3 DNA is TGTGCCAGCAGCCCCGGCAGGGCGGTAGTCTATGGCTACACCTTC. The chain couples TRBV12-3 or TRBV12-4 to TRBJ1-2, with a possible D match to TRBD1 (5 bases). V lost 6 bases, J lost 4 bases, and 18 bases lay in between. The CDR3 sequence is 15 residues long.

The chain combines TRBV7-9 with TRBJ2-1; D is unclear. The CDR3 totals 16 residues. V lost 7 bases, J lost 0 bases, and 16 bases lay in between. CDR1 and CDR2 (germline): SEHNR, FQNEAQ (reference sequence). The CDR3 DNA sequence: TGTGCCAGCACCCAGGTTTTGGGTGGCTCCTACAATGAGCAGTTCTTC. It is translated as CASTQVLGGSYNEQFF.

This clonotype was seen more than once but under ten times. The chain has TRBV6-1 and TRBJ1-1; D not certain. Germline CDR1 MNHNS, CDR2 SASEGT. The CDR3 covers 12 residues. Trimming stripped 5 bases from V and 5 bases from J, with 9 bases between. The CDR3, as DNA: TGTGCCAGCAGTCAACATGGAACTGAAGCTTTCTTT. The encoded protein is CASSQHGTEAFF.

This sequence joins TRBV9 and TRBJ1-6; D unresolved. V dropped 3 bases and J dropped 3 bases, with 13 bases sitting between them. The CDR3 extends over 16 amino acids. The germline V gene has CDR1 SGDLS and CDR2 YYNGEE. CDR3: CASSDRQTDYNSPLHF. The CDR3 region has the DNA TGTGCCAGCAGCGACCGGCAGACGGACTATAATTCACCCCTCCACTTT.

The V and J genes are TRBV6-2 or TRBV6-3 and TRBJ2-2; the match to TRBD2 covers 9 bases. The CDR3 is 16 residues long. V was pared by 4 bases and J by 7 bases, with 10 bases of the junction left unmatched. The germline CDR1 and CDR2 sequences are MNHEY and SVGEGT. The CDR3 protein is CASSLDSGGRDGELFF. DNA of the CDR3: TGTGCCAGCAGTTTAGATAGCGGGGGCCGTGACGGGGAGCTGTTTTTT.

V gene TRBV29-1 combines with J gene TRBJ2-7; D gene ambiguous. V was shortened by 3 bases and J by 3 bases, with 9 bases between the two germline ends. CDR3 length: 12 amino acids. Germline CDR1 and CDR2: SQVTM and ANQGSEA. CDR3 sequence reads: CSVDLGDYEQYF. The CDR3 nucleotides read TGCAGCGTTGATTTGGGTGACTACGAGCAGTACTTC.

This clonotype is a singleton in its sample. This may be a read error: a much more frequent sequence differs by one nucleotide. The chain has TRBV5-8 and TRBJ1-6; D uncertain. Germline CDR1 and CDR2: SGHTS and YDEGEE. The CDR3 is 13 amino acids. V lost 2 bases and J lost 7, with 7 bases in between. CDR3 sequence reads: CASSLFGNSPLHF. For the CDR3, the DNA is TGTGCCAGCAGCTTATTCGGGAATTCACCCCTCCACTTT.

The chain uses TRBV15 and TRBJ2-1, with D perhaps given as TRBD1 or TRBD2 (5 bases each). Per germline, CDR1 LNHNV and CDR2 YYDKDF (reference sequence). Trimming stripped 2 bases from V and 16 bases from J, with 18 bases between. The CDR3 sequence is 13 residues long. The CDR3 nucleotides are TGTGCCACCAGCAGACAGGGACGTCCGGACCAATTCTTC. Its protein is CATSRQGRPDQFF. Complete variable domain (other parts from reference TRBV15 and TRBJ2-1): DAMVIQNPRYQVTQFGKPVTLSCSQTLNHNVMYWYQQKSSQAPKLLFHYYDKDFNNEADTPDNFQSRRPNTSFCFLDIRSPGLGDTAMYLCATSRQGRPDQFFGPGTRLTVL.

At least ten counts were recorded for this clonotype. The CDR3: CASSLILDEQYF. The DNA for the CDR3 is TGTGCCAGCAGCTTAATTCTAGACGAGCAGTACTTC. The chain employs TRBV7-9 and TRBJ2-7; D is ambiguous. The CDR3 is made up of 12 amino acids. Germline CDR1 SEHNR, CDR2 FQNEAQ (reference sequence). Trimming removed 2 bases at V and 5 bases at J, with 7 bases between.

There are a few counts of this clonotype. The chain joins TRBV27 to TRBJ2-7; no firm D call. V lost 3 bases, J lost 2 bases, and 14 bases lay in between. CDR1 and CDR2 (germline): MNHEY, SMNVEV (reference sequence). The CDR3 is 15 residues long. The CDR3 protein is CASSLSQLPPYEQYF. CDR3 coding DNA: TGTGCCAGCAGTTTGTCCCAGCTCCCTCCCTACGAGCAGTACTTC.

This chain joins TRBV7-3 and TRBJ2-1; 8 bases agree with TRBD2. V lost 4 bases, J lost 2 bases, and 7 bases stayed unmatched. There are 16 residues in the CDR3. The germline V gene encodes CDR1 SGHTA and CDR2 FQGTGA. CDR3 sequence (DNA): TGTGCCAGCAGCTCGGGGGTAGCGGGGCCCTACAATGAGCAGTTCTTC. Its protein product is CASSSGVAGPYNEQFF.

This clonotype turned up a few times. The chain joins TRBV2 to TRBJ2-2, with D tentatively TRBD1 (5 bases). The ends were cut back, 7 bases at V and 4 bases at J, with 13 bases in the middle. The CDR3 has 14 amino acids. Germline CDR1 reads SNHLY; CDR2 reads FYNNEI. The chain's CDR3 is CASNDRRATGELFF. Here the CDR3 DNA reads TGTGCCAGCAATGACCGCAGGGCCACCGGGGAGCTGTTTTTT.

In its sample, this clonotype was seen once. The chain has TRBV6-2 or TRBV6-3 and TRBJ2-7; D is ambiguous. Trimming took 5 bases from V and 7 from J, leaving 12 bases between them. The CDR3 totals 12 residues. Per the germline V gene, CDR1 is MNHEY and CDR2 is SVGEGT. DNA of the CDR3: TGTGCCAGCAGTCAACCGGCGGCTGAGCAGTACGTC. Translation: CASSQPAAEQYV.

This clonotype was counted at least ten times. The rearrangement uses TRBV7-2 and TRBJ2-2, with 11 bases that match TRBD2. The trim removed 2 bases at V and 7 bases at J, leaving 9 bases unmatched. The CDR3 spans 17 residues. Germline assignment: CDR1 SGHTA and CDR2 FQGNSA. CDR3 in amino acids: CASSLFGASGGNGELFF. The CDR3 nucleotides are TGTGCCAGCAGCTTATTTGGGGCTAGCGGGGGGAACGGGGAGCTGTTTTTT.